These 22 T cell receptor beta chains were all obtained from the same sample, sequenced in a study of blood T cell repertoires in COVID-19. The data were produced by immunoSEQ multiplex PCR, yet TCRdb's version contains in-frame clones alone and is incomplete. Among roughly 200,000 clones listed, roughly four fifths were seen once. The sequenced sample consisted of PBMCs or T cells enriched from blood (not recorded which). The receptors shown here come from a man aged 40-49 years who had recovered from COVID-19.

The chain has TRBV19 and TRBJ1-2; the D gene is possibly TRBD1 (5 bases). This CDR3 is 14 amino acids long. Trimming shortened V by 5 bases and J by 7 bases, and 17 bases separated the two germline ends. The germline V gene has CDR1 LNHDA and CDR2 SQIVND (reference sequence). Here the CDR3 reads CASSGQGRLGGYTF. The CDR3 DNA follows: TGTGCCAGTAGTGGGCAGGGTAGATTGGGTGGCTACACCTTC.

This chain joins TRBV12-3 or TRBV12-4 and TRBJ1-5, with D possibly matching TRBD1 (5 bases). CDR3 size: 13 residues. Trimming shortened V by 8 bases and J by 6 bases, and 14 bases separated the two germline ends. CDR3 protein: CASGRVGGQPQHF. The DNA of the CDR3 is TGTGCCAGCGGCAGGGTCGGGGGTCAGCCCCAGCATTTT.

The chain has TRBV19 and TRBJ2-3; D call uncertain. In germline, CDR1 is LNHDA, CDR2 SQIVND (reference sequence). The ends were cut back, 4 bases at V and 5 bases at J, with 4 bases in the middle. This CDR3 contains 11 residues. CDR3 DNA: TGTGCCAGTAGTAGCGTAGATACGCAGTATTTT. This translates into CASSSVDTQYF.

The rearrangement links TRBV19 to TRBJ1-2, with a weak D call TRBD1 (6 bases). Trimming shortened V by 7 bases and J by 4 bases, and 16 bases separated the two germline ends. This CDR3 spans 14 amino acids. CDR1 is LNHDA, CDR2 SQIVND, per germline (reference sequence). Here the CDR3 reads CASKARDTFYGYTF. The CDR3 DNA reads as TGTGCCAGTAAAGCCCGGGACACCTTCTATGGCTACACCTTC.

The genes are TRBV19 and TRBJ1-4, with D possibly TRBD1 on 5 matching bases. The germline V and J ends were trimmed by 5 bases and 7 bases, with 23 bases remaining between them. The CDR3 consists of 17 residues. Germline V lookup: CDR1 LNHDA, CDR2 SQIVND (reference sequence). The CDR3 is CASSVHRMSTSVEKLFF. CDR3 bases: TGTGCCAGTAGTGTCCACAGGATGTCGACCTCCGTTGAAAAACTGTTTTTT.

The V call is TRBV19, the J call TRBJ1-1; 11 bases agree with TRBD1. Germline CDR1 reads LNHDA; CDR2 reads SQIVND (reference sequence). The V and J ends lost 5 bases and 6 bases, in that order; junction bases with no gene match: 11. This CDR3 is 16 amino acids long. This CDR3 reads CASSSERTGGSSEAFF. CDR3 nucleotides: TGTGCCAGTAGTTCAGAAAGGACAGGGGGCTCTTCTGAAGCTTTCTTT.

V and J are TRBV2 and TRBJ2-2; D gene unclear. The V gene's germline CDR1 is SNHLY and CDR2 FYNNEI. The CDR3 length is 14 residues. V dropped 6 bases and J dropped 1 base, with 9 bases sitting between them. CDR3: CASRKLQNTGELFF. CDR3 in DNA: TGTGCCAGCAGGAAATTACAGAACACCGGGGAGCTGTTTTTT.

V gene TRBV7-3 combines with J gene TRBJ1-6, with 7 bases fitting TRBD1. Germline lookup yields CDR1 SGHTA and CDR2 FQGTGA. The CDR3 extends over 15 amino acids. V was clipped by 5 bases and J by 7 bases; unmatched bases: 8. CDR3 bases: TGTGCCAGCAGCCGCGGCCCACAGGGGAATTCACCCCTCCACTTT. It encodes CASSRGPQGNSPLHF.

This chain links TRBV24-1 with TRBJ2-1, with 9 bases lining up with TRBD2. This CDR3 comprises 16 residues. V shed 1 base and J 5 bases; nucleotides not matched to a gene: 5. Germline V gene data show CDR1 as KGHDR and CDR2 as SFDVKD. Written as DNA, the CDR3 is TGTGCCACCAGTGATTTAGGGCGGGAGGGGAACAATGAGCAGTTCTTC. It codes for CATSDLGREGNNEQFF.

The chain employs TRBV9 and TRBJ1-2, with TRBD1 as a possible D gene (6 bases). V dropped 0 bases and J dropped 7 bases, with 13 bases sitting between them. Per germline, CDR1 SGDLS and CDR2 YYNGEE. This CDR3 is built from 14 residues. CDR3 bases: TGTGCCAGCAGCGTAGGCCAGGGGAACCGTGGCTACACCTTC. Encoded protein: CASSVGQGNRGYTF.

The chain recombines TRBV6-1 with TRBJ1-6; D is perhaps TRBD1 (6 bases). The CDR3 has 16 amino acids. The V and J ends lost 4 bases and 6 bases respectively, with 16 bases between them. Germline lookup yields CDR1 MNHNS and CDR2 SASEGT. Written as DNA, the CDR3 is TGTGCCAGCAGTGTATTGGCAGGGGCAGGTAATTCACCCCTCCACTTT. It translates to CASSVLAGAGNSPLHF.

The rearrangement joins TRBV6-6 to TRBJ1-5; D perhaps matches TRBD1 (5 bases). The CDR3 has 15 amino acids. V was clipped by 6 bases and J by 4 bases, with 16 bases between them. Germline CDR1 reads MNHNY; CDR2 reads SVGAGI (reference sequence). Here the CDR3 reads CASRIYDSKNQPQHF. Here the CDR3 DNA reads TGTGCCAGCAGAATTTACGACAGTAAAAATCAGCCCCAGCATTTT.

This clone is a singleton in its sample. The chain carries TRBV18 and TRBJ2-3; 10 nucleotides line up with TRBD2. Trimming removed 5 bases from V and 4 bases from J; junction bases left unmatched: 3. This CDR3 is built from 14 residues. Germline V lookup: CDR1 KGHSH, CDR2 LQKENI. Written as DNA, the CDR3 is TGTGCCAGCTCAGAAACTAGCGGGGCAGATACGCAGTATTTT. The encoded protein is CASSETSGADTQYF.

CDR3 DNA sequence: TGTGCCAGCAGCTATGGGACAGGTGTTGATCAGCCCCAGCATTTT. Its translation is CASSYGTGVDQPQHF. V usage is TRBV7-6 and J usage is TRBJ1-5; 8 bases fit TRBD1. The V gene's germline CDR1 is SGHVS and CDR2 FNYEAQ. This CDR3 contains 15 residues. With V trimmed by 4 bases and J by 5 bases, 7 bases remained unmatched.

J is TRBJ1-2 and V is TRBV27, with 11 bases that match TRBD1. This CDR3 contains 14 residues. The junction had 6 bases not matched to a gene; V was cut back by 5 bases and J by 7 bases. Germline V gene data show CDR1 as MNHEY and CDR2 as SMNVEV (reference sequence). In DNA form, the CDR3 reads TGTGCCAGCAGTACTACCGGGACAGGGGGTGGCTACACCTTC. Translating gives CASSTTGTGGGYTF.

The rearrangement uses TRBV18 and TRBJ2-5; 9 positions agree with TRBD2. Germline V CDR1 and CDR2: KGHSH, LQKENI. The CDR3 is 15 residues long. Trimming removed 8 bases from V and 2 bases from J; junction bases left unmatched: 9. CDR3 nucleotide sequence: TGTGCCAGCCGCCTAGCGGGGCGGGAACAAGAGACCCAGTACTTC. Translation: CASRLAGREQETQYF.

V gene TRBV24-1 combines with J gene TRBJ2-7; D not certain. The CDR3 length is 14 residues. Germline V CDR1 and CDR2: KGHDR, SFDVKD. Between the trimmed V and J ends, which lost 4 bases and 2 bases, there was a span of 11 bases. CDR3 DNA sequence: TGTGCCACCAGTGAGGGCGCCACGGCCTACGAGCAGTACTTC. Its protein product is CATSEGATAYEQYF.

The V call is TRBV5-4, the J call TRBJ1-1, with D perhaps TRBD1 (5 bases). V was shortened by 2 bases and J by 3 bases, with 14 bases between the two germline ends. The length of the CDR3 is 15 residues. Germline V lookup: CDR1 SGHNT, CDR2 YYREEE (reference sequence). This CDR3 reads CASSLYQGRYTEAFF. The CDR3 region has the DNA TGTGCCAGCAGCTTATATCAGGGTAGGTACACTGAAGCTTTCTTT.

On this clone: In the same sample, other DNA sequences code for this CDR3. The chain has TRBV28 and TRBJ2-7; TRBD2 matches at 7 bases. Looked up from germline, CDR1 is MDHEN and CDR2 is SYDVKM. V trimming: 7 bases; J trimming: 3 bases; junction bases outside the gene matches: 0. The CDR3 covers 11 residues. The CDR3 reads CASTGGYEQYF. CDR3 DNA sequence: TGTGCCAGCACGGGGGGCTACGAGCAGTACTTC.

V and J are TRBV28 and TRBJ2-5, with 9 nucleotides matching TRBD2. Per the germline V gene, CDR1 is MDHEN and CDR2 is SYDVKM. The trim removed 3 bases at V and 2 bases at J, leaving 7 bases unmatched. The CDR3 consists of 16 residues. The DNA for the CDR3 is TGTGCCAGCAGTTTCCGCGGGAGGGGAATTCAAGAGACCCAGTACTTC. It encodes CASSFRGRGIQETQYF.

The J gene is TRBJ1-1, the V gene TRBV6-5, with 8 bases matching TRBD1. The V segment lost 8 bases and the J segment 7 bases; nucleotides outside the gene matches: 6. CDR1 and CDR2 (germline): MNHEY, SVGAGI. The CDR3 spans 12 residues. CDR3 residues: CASGSTGVEAFF. CDR3 bases: TGTGCCAGCGGGTCGACAGGGGTTGAAGCTTTCTTT.

V is TRBV5-1 and J is TRBJ1-3; 10 bases are shared with TRBD1. Germline-derived CDR1 and CDR2 are SGHRS and YFSETQ. After removal of 3 bases from V and 3 bases from J, the junction contained 3 bases not matched to a gene. The CDR3 extends over 15 amino acids. The CDR3 sequence is CASSSGTGVGNTIYF. DNA of the CDR3: TGCGCCAGCAGCTCGGGGACAGGGGTTGGAAACACCATATATTTT.